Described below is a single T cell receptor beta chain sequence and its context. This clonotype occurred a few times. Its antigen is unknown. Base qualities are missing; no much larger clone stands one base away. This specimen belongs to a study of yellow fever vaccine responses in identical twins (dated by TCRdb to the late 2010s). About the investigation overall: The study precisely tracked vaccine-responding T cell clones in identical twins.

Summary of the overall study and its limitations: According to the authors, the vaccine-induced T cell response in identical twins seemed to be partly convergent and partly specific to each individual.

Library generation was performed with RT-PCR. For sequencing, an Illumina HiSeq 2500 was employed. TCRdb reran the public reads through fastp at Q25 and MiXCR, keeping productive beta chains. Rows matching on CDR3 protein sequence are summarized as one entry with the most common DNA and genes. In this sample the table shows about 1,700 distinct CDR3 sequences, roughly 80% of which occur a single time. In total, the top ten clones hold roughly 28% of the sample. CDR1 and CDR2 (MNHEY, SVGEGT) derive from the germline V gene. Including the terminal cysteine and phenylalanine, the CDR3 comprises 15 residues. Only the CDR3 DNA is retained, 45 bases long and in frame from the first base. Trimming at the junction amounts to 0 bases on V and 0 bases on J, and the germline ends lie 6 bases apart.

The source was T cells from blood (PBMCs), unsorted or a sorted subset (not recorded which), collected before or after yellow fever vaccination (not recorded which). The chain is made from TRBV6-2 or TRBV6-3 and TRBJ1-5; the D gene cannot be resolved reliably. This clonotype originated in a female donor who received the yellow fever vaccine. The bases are TGTGCCAGCAGTTACTCTTCCAGTAGCAATCAGCCCCAGCATTTT. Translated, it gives CASSYSSSSNQPQHF.